The sequence of this TCR beta chain was determined in a study of regulatory T cells in long-lasting Graves disease. Overall study results and limits: With approximately 2,500 shared public clonotypes, persistent patients exceeded new patients, who shared more than 750.

Arm-PCR of CDR3 regions and iRepertoire HTBI primers were used to build TCR beta libraries. TCRdb processed the multiplex PCR reads anew with MiXCR; each CDR3 protein has one entry. The table lists 440,000 or so distinct CDR3 sequences, 15% of them singletons. V dropped 1 base and J dropped 0 bases, with 5 bases sitting between them. There are 13 residues in the CDR3. Germline V CDR1 and CDR2: SQVTM, ANQGSEA. This clonotype was seen ten or more times. Its antigen is unknown. Time point: newly diagnosed GD, antithyroid drugs for less than 3 months. Generation of the TCR library employed RNA extracted from PBMCs. These data were likewise used in another study, on T cells in Graves' hyperthyroidism and ophthalmopathy.

This sample comprised peripheral blood mononuclear cells (PBMCs), obtained at new diagnosis, from a patient treated with antithyroid drugs. This clonotype originated in a woman aged 25 to 45 with Graves disease. The rearrangement joins TRBV29-1 to TRBJ2-3, with D uncertain. CDR3 coding DNA: TGCAGCGTTGAAGGGCCCAGCACAGATACGCAGTATTTT. This translates into CSVEGPSTDTQYF.